This T cell receptor beta chain was retrieved from a study of cytomegalovirus exposure and HLA in healthy donors. As for the study in general: Some 85 million unique TCRs, all from HLA-typed donors, were included in an early release of the data. Around 77% of approximately 400 genotyped donors fell in the Caucasian-associated ancestry cluster. Study findings and constraints: Most TCR beta V segments were productive about 90% or about 30% of the time in an earlier analysis. In a later analysis, a missense DCLRE1C variant was linked to TCR beta V- and J-gene trimming.

With respect to this clone: Its antigen is unidentified.

Germline CDR1 SGHNT, CDR2 YYREEE (reference sequence). The trim removed 4 bases at V and 4 bases at J, leaving 11 bases unmatched. The CDR3 contains 16 residues. Primers: 60 Vbeta forward and 13 Jbeta reverse. Measured with immunoSEQ multiplex PCR; TCRdb has only the in-frame clones, and not every one. Of approximately 190,000 clones detected, around 75% appear once; the ten largest clones hold approximately 1.8%. This chain links TRBV5-4 with TRBJ1-1; the match to TRBD1 covers 9 bases. Input material: PBMCs. The receptor was isolated from a woman younger than 45 in good health and CMV-seronegative. CDR3 in DNA: TGTGCCAGCAGCAAAGCACAGGGGGCGGAAGGCACTGAAGCTTTCTTT. Its protein is CASSKAQGAEGTEAFF.